These 3 T cell receptor beta chains were all obtained from the same sample, sequenced in a study of blood T cell repertoires in COVID-19. Data came from immunoSEQ multiplex PCR; TCRdb stores just in-frame clones and leaves some out. Of approximately 300,000 clones in the sample, almost 90% are singletons; the top ten hold around 4.4%. What was sequenced was PBMCs or T cells enriched from blood (not recorded which). The source of these receptors is a woman between 18 and 30 years old with acute COVID-19.

The rearrangement uses TRBV30 and TRBJ1-1; D not certain. Trimming stripped 3 bases from V and 11 bases from J, with 16 bases between. CDR3 length equals 12 residues. Germline V gene data show CDR1 as GTSNPN and CDR2 as SVGIG (reference sequence). The CDR3 sequence: CAWRKERMEAFF. CDR3 DNA: TGTGCCTGGAGAAAAGAGCGAATGGAGGCTTTCTTT.

The V gene is TRBV7-9, the J gene TRBJ1-5; D ambiguous. The V end lost 4 bases, the J end lost 6 bases, and 16 bases lay between the germline ends. The CDR3 loop spans 15 amino acids. Germline CDR1 and CDR2: SEHNR and FQNEAQ (reference sequence). The CDR3 reads CASSSGPGIGQPQHF. The CDR3 DNA reads TGTGCCAGCAGCTCAGGACCCGGGATTGGTCAGCCCCAGCATTTT. Complete variable domain (other parts from reference TRBV7-9 and TRBJ1-5): DTGVSQNPRHKITKRGQNVTFRCDPISEHNRLYWYRQTLGQGPEFLTYFQNEAQLEKSRLLSDRFSAERPKGSFSTLEIQRTEQGDSAMYLCASSSGPGIGQPQHFGDGTRLSIL.

This chain links TRBV18 with TRBJ2-3; 7 nucleotides match TRBD2. In germline, CDR1 is KGHSH, CDR2 LQKENI. With V trimmed by 10 bases and J by 3 bases, 7 bases remained unmatched. This CDR3 has 13 residues. The CDR3 region is CATAGGGTDTQYF. The CDR3 nucleotides read TGTGCCACCGCCGGGGGAGGGACAGATACGCAGTATTTT. Full variable domain (missing parts from reference TRBV18 and TRBJ2-3): NAGVMQNPRHLVRRRGQEARLRCSPMKGHSHVYWYRQLPEEGLKFMVYLQKENIIDESGMPKERFSAEFPKEGPSILRIQQVVRGDSAAYFCATAGGGTDTQYFGPGTRLTVL.